Listed here are 9 T cell receptor beta chains from one sample, sequenced in a study of PD-L1 blockade in urothelial cancer. Some clones are missing from TCRdb's copy, which holds only in-frame ones; the method was immunoSEQ multiplex PCR. Among 50,000 to 55,000 clones listed, approximately 80% were seen once. The material was PBMCs, obtained around atezolizumab (anti-PD-L1) treatment. These receptors all stem from a man aged 70 or older with urothelial cancer.

CDR3 loop: CASSVVAGTAGEQYF. CDR3 in DNA: TGTGCCAGCAGCGTCGTAGCGGGAACTGCCGGCGAGCAGTACTTC. The chain carries TRBV9 and TRBJ2-7; 8 bases are a match to TRBD2. The CDR3 is 15 amino acids. CDR1 is SGDLS and CDR2 is YYNGEE in the germline V gene. The V gene end was trimmed by 2 bases and the J gene end by 6 bases; junction bases not matched to a gene: 10. The full variable domain, completed using reference TRBV9 and TRBJ2-7, is DSGVTQTPKHLITATGQRVTLRCSPRSGDLSVYWYQQSLDQGLQFLIQYYNGEERAKGNILERFSAQQFPDLHSELNLSSLELGDSALYFCASSVVAGTAGEQYFGPGTRLTVT.

This rearrangement joins TRBV7-9 to TRBJ1-1, with a possible D match to TRBD1 (5 bases). From germline, CDR1 is SEHNR and CDR2 FQNEAQ (reference sequence). V lost 5 bases and J 0 bases, leaving 13 bases between the germline ends. CDR3 length: 15 residues. CDR3 bases: TGTGCCAGCAGCACCCGACAGACAATGAACACTGAAGCTTTCTTT. Protein sequence: CASSTRQTMNTEAFF.

This clone has just one count. The V gene is TRBV7-3, the J gene TRBJ1-1; D perhaps matches TRBD1 (6 bases). The germline V gene encodes CDR1 SGHTA and CDR2 FQGTGA. The V end was cut by 5 bases, the J end by 9 bases, with 16 bases between. This CDR3 is built from 13 residues. The CDR3: CASSLERGAQAFF. The CDR3, as DNA: TGTGCCAGCAGCCTCGAACGGGGGGCACAAGCTTTCTTT.

This clone occurred a few times. This chain uses TRBV4-1 with TRBJ2-3; TRBD1 agrees at 7 bases. The CDR3 spans 19 residues. After removal of 1 base from V and 5 bases from J, the junction contained 18 bases not matched to a gene. From germline, CDR1 is MGHRA and CDR2 YSYEKL. The CDR3 loop is CASSQVGPRQTGLGDTQYF. The CDR3 DNA reads as TGCGCCAGCAGCCAAGTCGGCCCCAGGCAGACAGGGTTAGGAGATACGCAGTATTTT.

V gene TRBV4-2 combines with J gene TRBJ2-3; 7 bases fit TRBD2. After removal of 1 base from V and 2 bases from J, the junction contained 15 bases not matched to a gene. This CDR3 comprises 19 residues. Germline-derived CDR1 and CDR2 are LGHNA and YNFKEQ. As DNA, the CDR3 is TGTGCCAGCAGCCAAGCTTGGGCTAGCGGCCTGCGCATCACAGATACGCAGTATTTT. Residues: CASSQAWASGLRITDTQYF.

This clone is a singleton in its sample. This rearrangement joins TRBV5-1 to TRBJ2-3; 9 nucleotides match TRBD2. The ends lost 4 bases at V and 5 bases at J; junction bases unmatched: 14. The CDR3 extends over 17 amino acids. Germline CDR1 reads SGHRS; CDR2 reads YFSETQ. CDR3 loop: CASSPGLGSGSLDTQYF. CDR3 sequence (DNA): TGCGCCAGCAGCCCCGGTTTGGGTAGCGGGAGCTTAGATACGCAGTATTTT.

CDR3 region: CASSTGGGNEKLFF. The CDR3 DNA follows: TGTGCCAGCAGCACCGGGGGGGGTAATGAAAAACTGTTTTTT. J is TRBJ1-4 and V is TRBV27, with D perhaps matching TRBD1 (5 bases). Trimming removed 6 bases from V and 4 bases from J, with 12 bases in between. The germline V gene encodes CDR1 MNHEY and CDR2 SMNVEV (reference sequence). The CDR3 has 14 amino acids.

The chain carries TRBV11-3 and TRBJ2-7, with 14 bases identical to TRBD2. CDR3 length equals 15 residues. V trimming: 5 bases; J trimming: 3 bases; junction bases outside the gene matches: 3. Germline V lookup: CDR1 SGHNT, CDR2 YENEEA. Here the CDR3 reads CASSAGTSGSYEQYF. DNA of the CDR3: TGTGCCAGCAGCGCAGGGACTAGCGGGAGCTACGAGCAGTACTTC.

The rearrangement joins TRBV7-3 to TRBJ2-1, with TRBD2 identical over 10 bases. This CDR3 is 15 amino acids long. Trimming took 5 bases from V and 9 from J; bases not matched to a gene: 10. Looked up from germline, CDR1 is SGHTA and CDR2 is FQGTGA. The CDR3 reads CASSPSSGGQPEQFF. The CDR3 DNA reads as TGTGCCAGCAGCCCATCTAGCGGGGGTCAGCCTGAGCAGTTCTTC.